One T cell receptor (beta chain) is described in this entry. The data were obtained in a study of blood T cell repertoires in COVID-19. Profiling relied on immunoSEQ multiplex PCR, and the TCRdb table lists in-frame clones only, not all of them. This table holds roughly 63,000 clones, roughly 87% found once. Trimming pared 7 bases from V and 10 bases from J, leaving 14 bases between. This CDR3 is 13 amino acids long. Looked up from germline, CDR1 is MDHEN and CDR2 is SYDVKM. The gene calls are TRBV28 and TRBJ1-6; D is ambiguous. The sequenced material came from peripheral blood. The origin of this receptor is a man aged 50 or older with active COVID-19. CDR3 residues: CASKIRGGSPLHF. The CDR3 nucleotides are TGTGCCAGCAAAATACGGGGTGGCTCACCCCTCCACTTT.